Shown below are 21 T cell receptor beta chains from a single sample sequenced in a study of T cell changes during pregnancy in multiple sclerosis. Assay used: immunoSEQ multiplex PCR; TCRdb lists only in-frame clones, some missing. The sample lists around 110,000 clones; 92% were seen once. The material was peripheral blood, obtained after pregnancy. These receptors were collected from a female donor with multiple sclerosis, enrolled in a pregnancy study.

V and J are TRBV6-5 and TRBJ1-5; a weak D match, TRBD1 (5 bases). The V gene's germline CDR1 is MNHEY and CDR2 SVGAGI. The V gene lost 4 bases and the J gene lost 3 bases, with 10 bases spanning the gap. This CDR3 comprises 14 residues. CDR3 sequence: CASSLEGPNQPQHF. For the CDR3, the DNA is TGTGCCAGCAGTTTGGAGGGACCCAATCAGCCCCAGCATTTT.

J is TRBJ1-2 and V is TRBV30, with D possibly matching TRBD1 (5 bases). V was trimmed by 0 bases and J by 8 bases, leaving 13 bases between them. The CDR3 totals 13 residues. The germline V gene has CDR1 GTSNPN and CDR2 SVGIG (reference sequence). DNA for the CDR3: TGTGCCTGGAGTGTAGGCCCGGGGGAGGGCTACACCTTC. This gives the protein CAWSVGPGEGYTF. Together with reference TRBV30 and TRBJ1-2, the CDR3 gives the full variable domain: SQTIHQWPATLVQPVGSPLSLECTVEGTSNPNLYWYRQAAGRGLQLLFYSVGIGQISSEVPQNLSASRPQDRQFILSSKKLLLSDSGFYLCAWSVGPGEGYTFGSGTRLTVV.

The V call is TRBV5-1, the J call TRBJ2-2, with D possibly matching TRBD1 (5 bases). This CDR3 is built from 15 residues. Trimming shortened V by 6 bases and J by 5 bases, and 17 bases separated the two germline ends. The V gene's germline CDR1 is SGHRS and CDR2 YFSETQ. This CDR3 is CASKDGASGTGELFF. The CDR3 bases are TGCGCCAGCAAAGATGGGGCCTCCGGAACCGGGGAGCTGTTTTTT.

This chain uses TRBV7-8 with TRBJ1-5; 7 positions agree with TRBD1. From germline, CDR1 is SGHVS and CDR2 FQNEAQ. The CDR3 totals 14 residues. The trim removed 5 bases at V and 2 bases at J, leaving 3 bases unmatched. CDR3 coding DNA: TGTGCCAGCAGCCTAGGACAGGGCAATCAGCCCCAGCATTTT. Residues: CASSLGQGNQPQHF.

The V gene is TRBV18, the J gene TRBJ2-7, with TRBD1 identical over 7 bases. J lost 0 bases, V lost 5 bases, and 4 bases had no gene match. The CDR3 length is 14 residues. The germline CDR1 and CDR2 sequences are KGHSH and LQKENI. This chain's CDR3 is CASSAGGSSYEQYF. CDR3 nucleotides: TGTGCCAGCTCAGCAGGGGGTAGCTCCTACGAGCAGTACTTC.

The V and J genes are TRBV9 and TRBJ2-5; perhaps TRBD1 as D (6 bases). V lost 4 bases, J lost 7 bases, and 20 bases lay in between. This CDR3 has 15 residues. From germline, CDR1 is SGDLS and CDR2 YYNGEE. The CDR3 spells CASSPGEAALGTQYF. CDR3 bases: TGTGCCAGCAGCCCAGGGGAAGCGGCCCTAGGGACCCAGTACTTC.

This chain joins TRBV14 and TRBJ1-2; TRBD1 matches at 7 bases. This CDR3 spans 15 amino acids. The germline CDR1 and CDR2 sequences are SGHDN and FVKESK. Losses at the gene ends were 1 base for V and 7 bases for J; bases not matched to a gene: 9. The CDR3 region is CASSQGPDRIGGYTF. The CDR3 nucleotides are TGTGCCAGCAGCCAAGGCCCGGACAGGATTGGTGGCTACACCTTC.

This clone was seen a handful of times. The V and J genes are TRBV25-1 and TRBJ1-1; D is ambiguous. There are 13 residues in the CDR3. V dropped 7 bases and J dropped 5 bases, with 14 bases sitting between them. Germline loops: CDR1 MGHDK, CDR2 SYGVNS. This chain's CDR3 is CASKPGSWTEAFF. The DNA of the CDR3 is TGTGCCAGCAAGCCCGGGAGTTGGACTGAAGCTTTCTTT. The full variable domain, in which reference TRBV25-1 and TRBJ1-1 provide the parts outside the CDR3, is EADIYQTPRYLVIGTGKKITLECSQTMGHDKMYWYQQDPGMELHLIHYSYGVNSTEKGDLSSESTVSRIRTEHFPLTLESARPSHTSQYLCASKPGSWTEAFFGQGTRLTVV.

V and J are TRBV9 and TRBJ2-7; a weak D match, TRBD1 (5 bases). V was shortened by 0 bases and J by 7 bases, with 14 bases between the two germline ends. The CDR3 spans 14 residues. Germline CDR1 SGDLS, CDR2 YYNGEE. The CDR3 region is CASSVATQGGEQYF. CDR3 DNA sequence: TGTGCCAGCAGCGTAGCTACCCAGGGTGGGGAGCAGTACTTC.

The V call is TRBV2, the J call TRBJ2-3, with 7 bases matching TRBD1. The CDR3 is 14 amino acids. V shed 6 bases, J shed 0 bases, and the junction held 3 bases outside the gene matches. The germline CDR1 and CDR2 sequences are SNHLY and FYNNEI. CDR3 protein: CASRMDRSTDTQYF. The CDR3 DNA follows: TGTGCCAGCAGGATGGACAGGAGCACAGATACGCAGTATTTT.

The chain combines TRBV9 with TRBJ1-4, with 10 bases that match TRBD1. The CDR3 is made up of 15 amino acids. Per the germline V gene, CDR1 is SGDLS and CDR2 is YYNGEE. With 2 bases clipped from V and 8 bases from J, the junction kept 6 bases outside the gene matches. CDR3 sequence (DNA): TGTGCCAGCAGCGTCACCGGGACAGGGGACGAAAAACTGTTTTTT. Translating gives CASSVTGTGDEKLFF.

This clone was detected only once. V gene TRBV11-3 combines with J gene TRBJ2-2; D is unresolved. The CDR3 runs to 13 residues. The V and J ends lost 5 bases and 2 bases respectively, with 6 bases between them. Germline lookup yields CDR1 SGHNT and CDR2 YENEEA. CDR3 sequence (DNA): TGTGCCAGCAGCCCGCTAAACACCGGGGAGCTGTTTTTT. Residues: CASSPLNTGELFF.

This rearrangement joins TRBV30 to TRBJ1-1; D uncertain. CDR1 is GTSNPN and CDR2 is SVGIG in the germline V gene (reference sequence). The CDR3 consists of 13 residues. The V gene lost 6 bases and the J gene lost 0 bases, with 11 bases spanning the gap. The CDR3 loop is CACSRRVNTEAFF. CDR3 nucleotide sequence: TGTGCCTGTTCTCGGAGGGTGAACACTGAAGCTTTCTTT.

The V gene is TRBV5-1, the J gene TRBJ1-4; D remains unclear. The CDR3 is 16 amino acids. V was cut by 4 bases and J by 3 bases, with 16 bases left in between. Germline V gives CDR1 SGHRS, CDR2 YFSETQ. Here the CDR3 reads CASSREPIRANEKLFF. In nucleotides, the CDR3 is TGCGCCAGCAGCCGCGAACCAATTAGAGCTAATGAAAAACTGTTTTTT.

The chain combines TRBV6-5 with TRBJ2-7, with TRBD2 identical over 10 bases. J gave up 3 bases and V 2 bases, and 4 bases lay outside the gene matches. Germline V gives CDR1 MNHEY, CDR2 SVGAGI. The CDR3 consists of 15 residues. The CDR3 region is CASSYASGSNYEQYF. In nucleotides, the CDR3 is TGTGCCAGCAGTTACGCTAGCGGGAGCAACTACGAGCAGTACTTC.

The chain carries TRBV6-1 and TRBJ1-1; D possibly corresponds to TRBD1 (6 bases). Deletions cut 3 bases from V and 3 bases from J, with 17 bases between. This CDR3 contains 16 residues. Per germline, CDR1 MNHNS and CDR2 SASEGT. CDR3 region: CASSDTGHRTYTEAFF. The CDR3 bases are TGTGCCAGCAGTGATACGGGACACAGAACTTACACTGAAGCTTTCTTT.

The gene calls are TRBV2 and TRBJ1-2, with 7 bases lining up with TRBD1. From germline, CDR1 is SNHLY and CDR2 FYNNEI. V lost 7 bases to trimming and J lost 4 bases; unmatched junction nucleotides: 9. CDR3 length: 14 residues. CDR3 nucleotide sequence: TGTGCCAGCAACTTCCGACAGGGACCCTATGGCTACACCTTC. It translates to CASNFRQGPYGYTF.

As DNA, the CDR3 is TGTGCCAGTAGTATAGAGGGACACCAGGAGCGCACTGAAGCTTTCTTT. Encoded protein: CASSIEGHQERTEAFF. The chain is built from TRBV19 and TRBJ1-1; D possibly corresponds to TRBD1 (6 bases). The CDR3 consists of 16 residues. In germline, CDR1 is LNHDA, CDR2 SQIVND (reference sequence). V was shortened by 0 bases and J by 4 bases, with 15 bases between the two germline ends. Full variable domain (outside the CDR3, taken from reference TRBV19 and TRBJ1-1): DGGITQSPKYLFRKEGQNVTLSCEQNLNHDAMYWYRQDPGQGLRLIYYSQIVNDFQKGDIAEGYSVSREKKESFPLTVTSAQKNPTAFYLCASSIEGHQERTEAFFGQGTRLTVV.

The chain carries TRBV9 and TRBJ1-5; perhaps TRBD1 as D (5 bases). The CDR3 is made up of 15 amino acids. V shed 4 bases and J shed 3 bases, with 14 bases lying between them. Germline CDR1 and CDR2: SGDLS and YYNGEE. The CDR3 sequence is CASSPIDSINQPQHF. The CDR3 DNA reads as TGTGCCAGCAGCCCAATTGACAGTATCAATCAGCCCCAGCATTTT.

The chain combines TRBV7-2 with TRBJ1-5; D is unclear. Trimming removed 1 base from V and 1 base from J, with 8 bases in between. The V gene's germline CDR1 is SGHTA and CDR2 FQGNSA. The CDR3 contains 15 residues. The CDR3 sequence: CASSLVAVSNQPQHF. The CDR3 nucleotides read TGTGCCAGCAGCTTAGTCGCAGTCAGCAATCAGCCCCAGCATTTT.

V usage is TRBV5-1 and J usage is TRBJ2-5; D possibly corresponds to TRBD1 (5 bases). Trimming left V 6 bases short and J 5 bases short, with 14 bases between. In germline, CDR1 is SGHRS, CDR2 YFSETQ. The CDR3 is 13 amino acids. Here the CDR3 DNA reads TGCGCCAGCATCCCACCCGCAGGGGAGACCCAGTACTTC. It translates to CASIPPAGETQYF.